These 9 T cell receptor beta chains were sequenced from one sample in a study of response to subunit inactivated influenza vaccine. From the RT-PCR reads, TCRdb called clonotypes with MiXCR, one entry per CDR3 protein. The sample yields about 480,000 distinct CDR3 sequences, 25% seen once. This specimen consisted of CD4+ T cells sorted from PBMCs, obtained roughly 5 days after vaccination. The receptors here all came from a man aged 45-65 years who received an inactivated influenza vaccine.

This clonotype came up many times. J is TRBJ1-1 and V is TRBV12-3 or TRBV12-4; D is possibly TRBD1 (6 bases). V lost 3 bases, J lost 1 base, and 9 bases lay in between. This CDR3 contains 14 residues. The CDR3 nucleotides are TGTGCCAGCAGTTTGGGACACCAGAACACTGAAGCTTTCTTT. This translates into CASSLGHQNTEAFF.

This chain links TRBV2 with TRBJ2-3; 9 nucleotides line up with TRBD2. The germline CDR1 and CDR2 sequences are SNHLY and FYNNEI. The ends lost 2 bases at V and 5 bases at J; junction bases unmatched: 11. This CDR3 has 17 amino acids. The CDR3 protein is CASSETPGLAGIDTQYF. As DNA, the CDR3 is TGTGCCAGCAGTGAAACGCCCGGGCTAGCGGGGATAGATACGCAGTATTTT.

This chain links TRBV20-1 with TRBJ2-1; D is unclear. Germline V gene lookup returns CDR1 DFQATT and CDR2 SNEGSKA (reference sequence). V was cut by 1 base and J by 7 bases, with 5 bases left in between. The CDR3 sequence is 11 residues long. The CDR3 DNA reads TGCAGTGCTAGAGTGGTGAATGAGCAGTTCTTC. Translating gives CSARVVNEQFF.

The chain has TRBV9 and TRBJ2-3; 7 positions agree with TRBD1. V lost 6 bases, J lost 4 bases, and 11 bases stayed unmatched. CDR1 SGDLS and CDR2 YYNGEE come from the germline V gene. This CDR3 is built from 15 residues. The CDR3 DNA follows: TGTGCCAGCAACTCTCACAGGGGATTCTCAGATACGCAGTATTTT. Protein sequence: CASNSHRGFSDTQYF.

The chain recombines TRBV20-1 with TRBJ1-5; unclear D gene. Deletions cut 3 bases from V and 1 base from J, with 16 bases between. The CDR3 has 16 amino acids. CDR1 and CDR2 from the germline V gene are DFQATT and SNEGSKA (reference sequence). CDR3: CSASRPSAGSNQPQHF. Here the CDR3 DNA reads TGCAGTGCTAGTAGGCCCTCGGCGGGGAGCAATCAGCCCCAGCATTTT.

This clonotype was seen a few times. The CDR3 coding sequence is TGCAGTGCAGACAGGGGTTGGGAGACCCAGTACTTC. As protein: CSADRGWETQYF. The rearrangement uses TRBV20-1 and TRBJ2-5, with 8 bases lining up with TRBD1. CDR1 DFQATT and CDR2 SNEGSKA come from the germline V gene (reference sequence). V lost 6 bases, J lost 5 bases, and 5 bases stayed unmatched. This CDR3 is built from 12 residues.

The CDR3 DNA reads TGCAGTGCTAGAGACTATCCCGCCGGGGGGACCGGGGAGCTGTTTTTT. Its protein product is CSARDYPAGGTGELFF. The chain uses TRBV20-1 and TRBJ2-2, with TRBD2 identical over 7 bases. The CDR3 consists of 16 residues. J lost 5 bases, V lost 0 bases, and 9 bases had no gene match. In germline, CDR1 is DFQATT, CDR2 SNEGSKA (reference sequence).

This clonotype was seen ten or more times. The gene calls are TRBV12-3 or TRBV12-4 and TRBJ2-5, with D perhaps matching TRBD1 (6 bases). The CDR3 has 13 amino acids. The V end lost 7 bases, the J end lost 3 bases, and 12 bases lay between the germline ends. The CDR3 bases are TGTGCCAGCAATGTGGACAGTGAAGAGACCCAGTACTTC. Translating gives CASNVDSEETQYF.

This clonotype was counted between two and nine times. The rearrangement links TRBV20-1 to TRBJ2-1, with D possibly matching TRBD1 (6 bases). Deletions cut 6 bases from V and 6 bases from J, with 15 bases between. There are 13 residues in the CDR3. In germline, CDR1 is DFQATT, CDR2 SNEGSKA (reference sequence). In nucleotides, the CDR3 is TGCAGTGCCACGTCCACAGGGTTCAATGAGCAGTTCTTC. As protein: CSATSTGFNEQFF.